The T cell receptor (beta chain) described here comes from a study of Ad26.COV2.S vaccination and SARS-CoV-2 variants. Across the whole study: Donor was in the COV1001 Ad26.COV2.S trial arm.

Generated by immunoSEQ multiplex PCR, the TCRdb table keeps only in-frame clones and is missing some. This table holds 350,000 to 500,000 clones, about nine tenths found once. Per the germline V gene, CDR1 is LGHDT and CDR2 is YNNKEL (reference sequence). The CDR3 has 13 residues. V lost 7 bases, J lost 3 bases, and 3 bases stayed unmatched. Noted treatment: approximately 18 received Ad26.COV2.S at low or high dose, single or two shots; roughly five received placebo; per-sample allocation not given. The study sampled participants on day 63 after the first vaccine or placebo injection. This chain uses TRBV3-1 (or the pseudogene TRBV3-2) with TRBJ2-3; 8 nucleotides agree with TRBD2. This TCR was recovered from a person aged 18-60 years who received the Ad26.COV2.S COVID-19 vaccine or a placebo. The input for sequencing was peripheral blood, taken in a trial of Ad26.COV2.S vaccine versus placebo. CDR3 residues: CASTQRETDTQYF. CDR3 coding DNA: TGTGCCAGCACCCAGCGGGAGACAGATACGCAGTATTTT.